Listed here is a single T cell receptor (beta chain). Antigen unknown. The sample belongs to a study of CD8 T cells in ankylosing spondylitis. Regarding the study as a whole: Seemingly distinctive of ankylosing spondylitis blood was a TCR beta motif formed by eight highly homologous variants. A CD8+ phenotype characterized the disease-linked clones, which were relatively rare in peripheral blood.

In TCRdb, the 5' RACE reads were re-called with MiXCR into one record per CDR3 protein. The repertoire holds roughly 300,000 distinct CDR3 sequences, 8% seen once, with just over 14% in the top ten. Germline CDR1 reads SGHNT; CDR2 reads YENEEA. V was clipped by 3 bases and J by 4 bases, with 3 bases between them. The CDR3 is 12 residues long. The chain couples TRBV11-3 to TRBJ1-4; no clear D. Sequencing was performed on blood, either unsorted or a sorted T cell fraction (not recorded which). The sequence came from a male donor with ankylosing spondylitis. CDR3 sequence (DNA): TGTGCCAGCAGCTTCTTTAATGAAAAACTGTTTTTT. Protein product: CASSFFNEKLFF.